The 14 T cell receptor beta chains presented below share a single source sample, sequenced in a study of Ad26.COV2.S vaccination and SARS-CoV-2 variants. Profiling relied on immunoSEQ multiplex PCR, and the TCRdb table lists in-frame clones only, not all of them. The sample records 440,000 or so clones, over 80% being singletons. This sample's treatment: some 20 received Ad26.COV2.S at low or high dose, single or two shots; about five received placebo; per-sample allocation not given. Samples came from day 63 after the first vaccine or placebo injection. The sequenced sample was peripheral blood, obtained in a trial of Ad26.COV2.S vaccine versus placebo. Source of these receptors: a person between 18 and 60 years old who received the Ad26.COV2.S COVID-19 vaccine or a placebo.

The chain combines TRBV29-1 with TRBJ1-1; 8 positions agree with TRBD1. In germline, CDR1 is SQVTM, CDR2 ANQGSEA. V gave up 6 bases and J gave up 1 base; unmatched junction bases: 4. The CDR3 is 13 amino acids. CDR3: CSVWTGQNTEAFF. The CDR3 DNA reads as TGCAGCGTCTGGACAGGGCAGAACACTGAAGCTTTCTTT.

This rearrangement joins TRBV30 to TRBJ1-1; D gene unclear. Germline CDR1 is GTSNPN and CDR2 is SVGIG (reference sequence). This CDR3 is 13 amino acids long. V was cut by 0 bases and J by 1 base, with 6 bases left in between. CDR3 amino acids: CAWSVVKNTEAFF. The CDR3 bases are TGTGCCTGGAGTGTTGTCAAGAACACTGAAGCTTTCTTT.

This rearrangement joins TRBV7-6 to TRBJ2-5; D is ambiguous. Looked up from germline, CDR1 is SGHVS and CDR2 is FNYEAQ. There are 15 residues in the CDR3. The V end lost 1 base, the J end lost 0 bases, and 9 bases lay between the germline ends. CDR3 amino acids: CASSLGAGHQETQYF. The CDR3 DNA follows: TGTGCCAGCAGCTTAGGGGCAGGACACCAAGAGACCCAGTACTTC.

The CDR3: CASSQADRDTGELFF. CDR3 sequence (DNA): TGCGCCAGCAGCCAAGCGGACAGGGACACCGGGGAGCTGTTTTTT. The chain combines TRBV4-3 with TRBJ2-2; 8 nucleotides line up with TRBD1. V lost 1 base to trimming and J lost 3 bases; unmatched junction nucleotides: 1. Germline-derived CDR1 and CDR2 are LGHNA and YSLEER. The CDR3 runs 15 residues.

The chain uses TRBV7-9 and TRBJ1-5, with 8 nucleotides matching TRBD1. Losses at the gene ends were 1 base for V and 4 bases for J; bases not matched to a gene: 0. The CDR3 loop spans 14 amino acids. Germline CDR1 reads SEHNR; CDR2 reads FQNEAQ (reference sequence). DNA for the CDR3: TGTGCCAGCAGCTTAGACAGGGGGAATCAGCCCCAGCATTTT. Its translation: CASSLDRGNQPQHF.

This sequence joins TRBV5-1 and TRBJ1-4, with 8 bases lining up with TRBD1. In germline, CDR1 is SGHRS, CDR2 YFSETQ. After removal of 0 bases from V and 5 bases from J, the junction contained 9 bases not matched to a gene. There are 17 residues in the CDR3. The CDR3 protein is CASSLVSGGVKNEKLFF. CDR3 nucleotide sequence: TGCGCCAGCAGCTTGGTGTCAGGGGGCGTTAAAAATGAAAAACTGTTTTTT.

This chain links TRBV28 with TRBJ1-3, with D hard to call. This CDR3 comprises 15 residues. Germline CDR1 and CDR2: MDHEN and SYDVKM. V was shortened by 6 bases and J by 1 base, with 13 bases between the two germline ends. CDR3 protein: CASSPVVGSGNTIYF. Here the CDR3 DNA reads TGTGCCAGCAGCCCCGTGGTAGGGTCTGGAAACACCATATATTTT.

In DNA form, the CDR3 reads TGCGCCAGCAGCCAAGGATCAGGGTCCGGGGCCAACGTCCTGACTTTC. It yields the protein CASSQGSGSGANVLTF. The chain employs TRBV4-3 and TRBJ2-6; D may be TRBD1 (5 bases). V dropped 1 base and J dropped 4 bases, with 11 bases sitting between them. The CDR3 covers 16 residues. In germline, CDR1 is LGHNA, CDR2 YSLEER.

The chain couples TRBV27 to TRBJ1-5; no definite D call. Looked up from germline, CDR1 is MNHEY and CDR2 is SMNVEV (reference sequence). CDR3 length: 14 amino acids. Trimming pared 6 bases from V and 2 bases from J, leaving 11 bases between. The CDR3 loop reads CASSEYIGNQPQHF. As DNA, the CDR3 is TGTGCCAGCAGCGAATATATCGGCAATCAGCCCCAGCATTTT.

This clone was seen only once. The V and J genes are TRBV18 and TRBJ1-2; D remains ambiguous. The V end lost 6 bases, the J end lost 9 bases, and 11 bases lay between the germline ends. Germline assignment: CDR1 KGHSH and CDR2 LQKENI. The length of the CDR3 is 11 residues. Written as DNA, the CDR3 is TGTGCCAGCTCGCGGACTGATAGCTACACCTTC. Residues: CASSRTDSYTF. Based on the CDR3 plus reference TRBV18 and TRBJ1-2, the full variable domain is NAGVMQNPRHLVRRRGQEARLRCSPMKGHSHVYWYRQLPEEGLKFMVYLQKENIIDESGMPKERFSAEFPKEGPSILRIQQVVRGDSAAYFCASSRTDSYTFGSGTRLTVV.

This chain uses TRBV4-1 with TRBJ2-7; tentative D call: TRBD2 (6 bases). Germline CDR1 MGHRA, CDR2 YSYEKL. The CDR3 is 15 amino acids. V lost 6 bases, J lost 0 bases, and 15 bases lay in between. The CDR3 spells CASSPEETSSYEQYF. DNA for the CDR3: TGCGCCAGCAGTCCTGAAGAGACTAGCTCCTACGAGCAGTACTTC.

V gene TRBV30 combines with J gene TRBJ1-1; D is unresolved. The CDR3 loop spans 13 amino acids. Germline lookup yields CDR1 GTSNPN and CDR2 SVGIG (reference sequence). Trimming left V 0 bases short and J 1 base short, with 6 bases between. For the CDR3, the DNA is TGTGCCTGGAGTGTACTGTGGAACACTGAAGCTTTCTTT. The encoded protein is CAWSVLWNTEAFF.

As DNA, the CDR3 is TGTGCCAGCAGCCAGCGAGGCTCTGGGGCCAACGTCCTGACTTTC. Encoded protein: CASSQRGSGANVLTF. The chain links TRBV3-1 (or the pseudogene TRBV3-2) to TRBJ2-6; D not resolved. V was shortened by 3 bases and J by 0 bases, with 6 bases between the two germline ends. The germline gives CDR1 LGHDT, CDR2 YNNKEL (reference sequence). The length of the CDR3 is 15 residues.

As regards this clone: A junction boundary mismatches the germline segment, possibly from a read error. At the DNA level, this CDR3 is encoded by other sequences in the same sample as well. The rearrangement joins TRBV7-2 to TRBJ2-3; D possibly corresponds to TRBD2 (7 bases). The germline gives CDR1 SGHTA, CDR2 FQGNSA. CDR3 length equals 15 residues. Written as DNA, the CDR3 is TGTGCCAGCAGTTTAGGGGGGGGGAGGACAGATACGCAGTATTTT. This codes for CASSLGGGRTDTQYF.